Below are 7 T cell receptor beta chains sequenced from a single sample in a study of blood T cell repertoires in COVID-19. The method was immunoSEQ multiplex PCR; TCRdb's version includes in-frame clones alone and lacks a portion of them. The data show 250,000 to 400,000 clones, about 85% seen once. The specimen was PBMCs or T cells enriched from blood (not recorded which). The receptors here all came from a young woman who had been exposed to COVID-19.

The V call is TRBV28, the J call TRBJ2-4; D is possibly TRBD1 (5 bases). V dropped 4 bases and J dropped 8 bases, with 12 bases sitting between them. The CDR3 length is 13 residues. Germline assignment: CDR1 MDHEN and CDR2 SYDVKM. The CDR3 nucleotides read TGTGCCAGCAGTTCCAGGGTCTTGGACATTCAGTACTTC. Residues: CASSSRVLDIQYF.

This clone was recorded once. The rearrangement joins TRBV30 to TRBJ2-7; a weak D match, TRBD2 (5 bases). The V gene's germline CDR1 is GTSNPN and CDR2 SVGIG (reference sequence). This CDR3 comprises 12 residues. The V and J ends lost 0 bases and 7 bases respectively, with 10 bases between them. CDR3 coding DNA: TGTGCCTGGAGTGTGACCGGGGAGGAGCAGTACTTC. This gives the protein CAWSVTGEEQYF.

The rearrangement links TRBV19 to TRBJ1-1; a weak D match, TRBD1 (5 bases). V lost 9 bases, J lost 7 bases, and 21 bases lay in between. The CDR3 loop spans 14 amino acids. The V gene's germline CDR1 is LNHDA and CDR2 SQIVND (reference sequence). CDR3: CASCYGHSTNEAFF. The CDR3 coding sequence is TGTGCCAGCTGTTACGGACACTCTACCAATGAAGCTTTCTTT.

The chain links TRBV5-1 to TRBJ1-1, with 8 positions matching TRBD1. Germline trimming cut 5 bases from V and 7 bases from J; bases unmatched to any gene: 7. In germline, CDR1 is SGHRS, CDR2 YFSETQ. This CDR3 is built from 13 residues. The CDR3 DNA is TGCGCCAGCAGGGGGACAGGTTGGGATGAAGCTTTCTTT. Translating it yields CASRGTGWDEAFF.

V is TRBV30 and J is TRBJ1-2; TRBD1 might be the D (6 bases). Trimming took off 4 bases at V and 0 bases at J, with 12 bases between the two ends. Germline CDR1 and CDR2: GTSNPN and SVGIG (reference sequence). The length of the CDR3 is 14 residues. The CDR3 loop is CAWTLKGANYGYTF. DNA for the CDR3: TGTGCCTGGACCCTGAAGGGGGCTAACTATGGCTACACCTTC.

V is TRBV12-5 and J is TRBJ1-4, with TRBD1 matching over 9 bases. Trimming took 6 bases from V and 8 from J; bases not matched to a gene: 10. The CDR3 runs to 15 residues. Germline lookup yields CDR1 LGHNT and CDR2 FRNRAP. The CDR3 bases are TGTGCTAGTGGCCCGACAGGGGGTGAATGGGAAAAACTGTTTTTT. This sequence encodes CASGPTGGEWEKLFF.

The chain is built from TRBV6-5 and TRBJ1-6, with 7 bases identical to TRBD1. The CDR3 consists of 16 residues. The junction had 5 bases not matched to a gene; V was cut back by 4 bases and J by 2 bases. Germline-derived CDR1 and CDR2 are MNHEY and SVGAGI. CDR3 bases: TGTGCCAGCAGTTCCCCCGGGACAGCCTATAATTCACCCCTCCACTTT. Translated, it gives CASSSPGTAYNSPLHF.